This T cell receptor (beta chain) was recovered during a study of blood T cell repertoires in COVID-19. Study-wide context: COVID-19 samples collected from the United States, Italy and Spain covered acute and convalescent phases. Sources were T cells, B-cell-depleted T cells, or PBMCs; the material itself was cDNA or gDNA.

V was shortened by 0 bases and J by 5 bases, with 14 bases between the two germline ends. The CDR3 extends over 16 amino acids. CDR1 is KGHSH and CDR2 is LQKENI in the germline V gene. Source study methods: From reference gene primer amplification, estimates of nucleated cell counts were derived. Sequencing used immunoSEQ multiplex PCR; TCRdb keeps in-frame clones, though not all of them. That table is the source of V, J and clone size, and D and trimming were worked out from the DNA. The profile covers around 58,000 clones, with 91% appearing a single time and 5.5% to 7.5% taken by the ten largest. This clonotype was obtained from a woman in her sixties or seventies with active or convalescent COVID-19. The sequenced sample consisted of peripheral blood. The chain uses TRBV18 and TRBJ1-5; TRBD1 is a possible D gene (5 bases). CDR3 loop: CASSPPHQGRDQPQHF. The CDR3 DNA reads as TGTGCCAGCTCACCACCCCATCAGGGAAGGGATCAGCCCCAGCATTTT. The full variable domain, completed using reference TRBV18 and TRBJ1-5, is NAGVMQNPRHLVRRRGQEARLRCSPMKGHSHVYWYRQLPEEGLKFMVYLQKENIIDESGMPKERFSAEFPKEGPSILRIQQVVRGDSAAYFCASSPPHQGRDQPQHFGDGTRLSIL.